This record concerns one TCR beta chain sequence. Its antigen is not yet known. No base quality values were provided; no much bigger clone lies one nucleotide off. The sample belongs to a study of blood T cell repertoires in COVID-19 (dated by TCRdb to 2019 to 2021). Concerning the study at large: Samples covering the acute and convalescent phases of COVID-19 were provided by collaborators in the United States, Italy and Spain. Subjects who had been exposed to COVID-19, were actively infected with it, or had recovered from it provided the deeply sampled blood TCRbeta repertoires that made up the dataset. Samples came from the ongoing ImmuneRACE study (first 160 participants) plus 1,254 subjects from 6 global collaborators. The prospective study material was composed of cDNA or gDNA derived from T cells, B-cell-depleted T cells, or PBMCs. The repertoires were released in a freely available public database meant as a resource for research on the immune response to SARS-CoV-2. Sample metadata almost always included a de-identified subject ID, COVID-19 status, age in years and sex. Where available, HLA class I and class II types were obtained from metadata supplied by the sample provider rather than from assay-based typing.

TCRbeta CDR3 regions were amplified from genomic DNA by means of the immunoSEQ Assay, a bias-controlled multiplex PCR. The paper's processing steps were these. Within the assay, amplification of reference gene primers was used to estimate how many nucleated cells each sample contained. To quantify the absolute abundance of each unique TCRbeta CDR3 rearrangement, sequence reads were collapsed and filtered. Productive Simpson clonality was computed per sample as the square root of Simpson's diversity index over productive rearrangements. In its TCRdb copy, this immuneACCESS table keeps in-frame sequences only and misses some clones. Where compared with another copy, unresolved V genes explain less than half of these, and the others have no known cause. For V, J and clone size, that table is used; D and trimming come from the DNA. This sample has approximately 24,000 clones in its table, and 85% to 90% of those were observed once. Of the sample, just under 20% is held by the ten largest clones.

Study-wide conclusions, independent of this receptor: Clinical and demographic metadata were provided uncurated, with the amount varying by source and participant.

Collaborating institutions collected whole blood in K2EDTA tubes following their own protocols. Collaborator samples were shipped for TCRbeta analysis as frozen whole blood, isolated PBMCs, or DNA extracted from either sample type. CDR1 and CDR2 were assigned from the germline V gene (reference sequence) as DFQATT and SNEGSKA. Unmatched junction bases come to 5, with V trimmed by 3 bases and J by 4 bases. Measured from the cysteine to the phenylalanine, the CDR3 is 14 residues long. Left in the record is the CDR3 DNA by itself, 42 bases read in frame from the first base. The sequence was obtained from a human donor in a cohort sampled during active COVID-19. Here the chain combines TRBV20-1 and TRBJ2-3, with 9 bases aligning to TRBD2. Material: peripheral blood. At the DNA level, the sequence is TGCAGTGCTAGTGTTGCGGGAGGGGCAGATACGCAGTATTTT. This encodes CSASVAGGADTQYF.